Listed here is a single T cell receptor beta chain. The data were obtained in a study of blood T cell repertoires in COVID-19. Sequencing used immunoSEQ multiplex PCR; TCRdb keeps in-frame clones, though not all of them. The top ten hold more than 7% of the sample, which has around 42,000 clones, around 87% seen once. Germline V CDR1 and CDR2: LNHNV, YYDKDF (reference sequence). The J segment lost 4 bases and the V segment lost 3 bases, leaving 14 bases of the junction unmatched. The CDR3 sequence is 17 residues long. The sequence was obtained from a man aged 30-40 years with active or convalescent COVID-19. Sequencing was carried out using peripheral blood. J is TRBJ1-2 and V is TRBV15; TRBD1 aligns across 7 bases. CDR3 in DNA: TGTGCCACCAGCAGCACCGAAACGAAGACAGGGAGCTATGGCTACACCTTC. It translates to CATSSTETKTGSYGYTF.